This entry lists 16 T cell receptor beta chains sequenced from one sample in a study of T cells in women clearing cervical HPV infection. Assay: immunoSEQ multiplex PCR; the TCRdb copy retains only in-frame clones and omits some. The sample yields fewer than 50,000 clones, of which the top ten take up 0.95% to 1.5%. Source material: blood buffy coat. These receptors all come from a woman aged 18-69 years with a cervical HPV16 infection that either progressed to CIN3+ or cleared (not recorded which).

The CDR3: CSASLEAGVADTQYF. The CDR3 bases that were read are TGCAGTGCTAGTCTGGAAGCGGGAGTGGCAGATACG. The chain joins TRBV20-1 to TRBJ2-3; 8 bases agree with TRBD2. The read is 3 residues too short to cover the CDR3 end, so that end is filled in from the germline J gene. The V gene's germline CDR1 is DFQATT and CDR2 SNEGSKA (reference sequence). With V trimmed by 3 bases and J by 4 bases, 9 bases remained unmatched. The CDR3 spans 15 residues.

About this clone itself: The read stops 3 residues short of the end of the CDR3; the missing end is completed from the germline J gene. The gene calls are TRBV7-9 and TRBJ2-7; D uncertain. The CDR3 covers 11 residues. Per germline, CDR1 SEHNR and CDR2 FQNEAQ (reference sequence). Trimming took 7 bases from V and 4 from J, leaving 8 bases between them. CDR3: CASTSGYEQYF. The part of the CDR3 DNA that was read is TGTGCCAGCACCTCCGGGTACGAG.

For this clone: The read ends 3 residues before the CDR3 terminus; that terminus is restored from the germline J gene. The J gene is TRBJ2-6, the V gene TRBV28; perhaps TRBD1 as D (5 bases). This CDR3 spans 15 amino acids. The V and J ends lost 7 bases and 0 bases respectively, with 10 bases between them. Germline V CDR1 and CDR2: MDHEN, SYDVKM. CDR3 DNA (partial): TGTGCCAGCAAGCAGGGTTCCTCTGGGGCCAACGTC. This codes for CASKQGSSGANV. The whole CDR3 sequence is CASKQGSSGANVLTF.

Of note for this clone: The read terminates 3 residues ahead of where the CDR3 ends, so the germline J gene completes it. The rearrangement uses TRBV15 and TRBJ2-3; TRBD2 agrees at 8 bases. Losses at the gene ends were 3 bases for V and 0 bases for J; bases not matched to a gene: 5. CDR1 and CDR2 from the germline V gene are LNHNV and YYDKDF (reference sequence). The CDR3 extends over 16 amino acids. CDR3 bases read: TGTGCCACCAGCAGGTACGCGGGAGGAAGCACAGATACG. This sequence encodes CATSRYAGGSTDT. The entire CDR3 reads CATSRYAGGSTDTQYF.

In the case of this clone: The CDR3 end lies 3 residues beyond the end of the read and is filled in from the germline J gene. The rearrangement joins TRBV29-1 to TRBJ2-5; D might be TRBD1 (5 bases). The V end lost 8 bases, the J end lost 0 bases, and 10 bases lay between the germline ends. Germline V lookup: CDR1 SQVTM, CDR2 ANQGSEA. CDR3 length: 12 residues. CDR3 residues: CSKSGYQETQYF. The sequenced CDR3 bases are TGCAGCAAATCAGGGTACCAAGAGACC. The variable domain in full, completed from reference TRBV29-1 and TRBJ2-5, reads SAVISQKPSRDICQRGTSLTIQCQVDSQVTMMFWYRQQPGQSLTLIATANQGSEATYESGFVIDKFPISRPNLTFSTLTVSNMSPEDSSIYLCSKSGYQETQYFGPGTRLLVL.

Points on this clone: Coverage ceases 3 residues before the CDR3 finishes, and the germline J gene fills in the end. The chain couples TRBV4-1 to TRBJ2-2; D is uncertain. This CDR3 is built from 14 residues. V lost 2 bases and J 6 bases, leaving 10 bases between the germline ends. CDR1 is MGHRA, CDR2 YSYEKL, per germline. The CDR3 protein is CASSQPTVSGELFF. CDR3 bases read: TGCGCCAGCAGCCAACCCACAGTTTCCGGGGAG.

As for this clone: The CDR3 end falls 3 residues outside the read, so it is completed with the germline J gene. The V and J genes are TRBV29-1 and TRBJ2-7, with 8 bases identical to TRBD1. Germline CDR1 SQVTM, CDR2 ANQGSEA. This CDR3 contains 13 residues. Unmatched junction bases numbered 6, after V lost 6 bases and J lost 2 bases. CDR3 protein: CSVPTGAAYEQYF. Partial CDR3 DNA: TGCAGCGTCCCGACAGGGGCAGCCTACGAG.

Remarks on this clone: The sequenced fragment ends 3 residues before the CDR3 boundary, so the rest is inferred from the germline J gene. The chain links TRBV10-1 to TRBJ2-3; TRBD2 matches at 10 bases. CDR3 length: 16 amino acids. Germline CDR1 WNHNN, CDR2 SYGVQD (reference sequence). Trimming cost V 0 bases and J 3 bases; bases outside gene matches: 3. This chain's CDR3 is CASSESLAGGTDTQYF. CDR3 DNA (partial): TGCGCCAGCAGTGAGTCGTTAGCGGGAGGAACAGATACG.

A remark on this clone: The read ends 3 residues early relative to the CDR3; the germline J gene fills the gap. The V gene is TRBV4-1, the J gene TRBJ2-4; possibly TRBD1 for D (5 bases). Trimming cost V 1 base and J 1 base, with 8 bases left between them. CDR1 is MGHRA and CDR2 is YSYEKL in the germline V gene. The CDR3 contains 15 residues. The CDR3 here is CASSQAQDAKNIQYF. The part of the CDR3 DNA that was read is TGCGCCAGCAGCCAAGCACAGGATGCCAAAAACATT.

The CDR3 protein is CASSLDPEDRASPLHF. Partial CDR3 DNA: TGTGCCAGCAGTTTAGACCCGGAGGACAGGGCTTCACCC. The rearrangement links TRBV28 to TRBJ1-6, with TRBD1 identical over 8 bases. The read comes to an end 3 residues before the CDR3 does, leaving the germline J gene to fill in the end. J lost 9 bases, V lost 2 bases, and 9 bases had no gene match. The CDR3 length is 16 residues. The V gene's germline CDR1 is MDHEN and CDR2 SYDVKM.

A remark on this clone: Sequencing ends 3 residues short of the CDR3 end; the germline J gene provides the rest. The J gene is TRBJ1-1, the V gene TRBV18, with a possible D match to TRBD1 (6 bases). The V end lost 3 bases, the J end lost 6 bases, and 8 bases lay between the germline ends. The CDR3 length is 12 residues. The germline gives CDR1 KGHSH, CDR2 LQKENI. The CDR3 protein is CASSPRQAEAFF. CDR3 DNA, as far as it was read: TGTGCCAGCTCACCTAGACAGGCTGAA.

A word on this clone: Read coverage stops 3 residues before the CDR3 terminus; the germline J gene supplies the remainder. The chain joins TRBV6-1 to TRBJ1-2, with 7 bases identical to TRBD1. In germline, CDR1 is MNHNS, CDR2 SASEGT. This CDR3 has 13 residues. The covered CDR3 bases are TGTGCCAGCAGTGAAGGTACAGGGGAAGGC. The encoded protein is CASSEGTGEG. The full-length CDR3 reads as CASSEGTGEGYTF.

Details on this clone: The read finishes 3 residues shy of the CDR3 end, and the germline J gene is used to complete it. The gene calls are TRBV19 and TRBJ1-1, with D maybe TRBD1 (5 bases). Trimming stripped 1 base from V and 2 bases from J, with 14 bases between. From germline, CDR1 is LNHDA and CDR2 SQIVND (reference sequence). The CDR3 spans 16 residues. CDR3: CASSIAGGRINTEAFF. The sequenced CDR3 bases are TGTGCCAGTAGTATAGCTGGGGGGAGGATAAACACTGAA. The variable domain in full, completed from reference TRBV19 and TRBJ1-1, reads DGGITQSPKYLFRKEGQNVTLSCEQNLNHDAMYWYRQDPGQGLRLIYYSQIVNDFQKGDIAEGYSVSREKKESFPLTVTSAQKNPTAFYLCASSIAGGRINTEAFFGQGTRLTVV.

Turning to this clone: With the read ending 3 residues before the CDR3 end, the germline J gene is used to fill in that end. V usage is TRBV19 and J usage is TRBJ1-2; tentatively, D is TRBD1 (5 bases). This CDR3 has 15 residues. CDR1 LNHDA and CDR2 SQIVND come from the germline V gene (reference sequence). The CDR3 DNA, read in part, is TGTGCCAGTAGTATCCCCGGGACTTACTACTACGAC. This codes for CASSIPGTYYYD. The whole CDR3 sequence reads CASSIPGTYYYDYTF.

About this clone itself: The missing CDR3 end, 3 residues past where the read stops, is filled in from the germline J gene. J is TRBJ2-1 and V is TRBV18; unclear D gene. The V gene lost 7 bases and the J gene lost 3 bases, with 13 bases spanning the gap. CDR3 size: 14 residues. Germline CDR1 KGHSH, CDR2 LQKENI. CDR3 sequence reads: CASFTTRGYNEQFF. The covered CDR3 bases are TGTGCCAGCTTCACCACCAGAGGCTACAATGAG.

As regards this clone: The read terminates 3 residues ahead of where the CDR3 ends, so the germline J gene completes it. This chain uses TRBV12-3 or TRBV12-4 with TRBJ2-5; D is unclear. V lost 6 bases, J lost 2 bases, and 16 bases lay in between. The CDR3 is made up of 15 amino acids. CDR3 DNA, as far as it was read: TGTGCCAGCAGGTCGAACCAGGATACACAAGAGACC. Its translation is CASRSNQDTQET. The full CDR3 protein reads CASRSNQDTQETQYF.